These 5 T cell receptor beta chains originate from one sample sequenced in a study of T cells in Graves' hyperthyroidism and ophthalmopathy. There were TCR beta CDR3 regions amplified from RNA transcripts. The primer set for the first-round RT-PCR of the TCR CDR3 was HTBI. TCRdb reanalysed the multiplex PCR reads using MiXCR and keeps one entry per CDR3 protein. The table lists about 550,000 distinct CDR3 sequences, less than 25% of them singletons, with around a quarter in the top ten. The sample taken for sequencing was blood. These receptors came from a man younger than 35 with Graves' hyperthyroidism.

This clonotype was seen more than once but under ten times. The gene calls are TRBV28 and TRBJ2-7, with D maybe TRBD2 (6 bases). The V gene lost 3 bases and the J gene lost 2 bases, with 14 bases spanning the gap. Germline V gene sequence: CDR1 MDHEN, CDR2 SYDVKM. This CDR3 spans 15 amino acids. CDR3 loop: CASSFRPWGAYEQYF. CDR3 DNA: TGTGCCAGCAGTTTCAGACCCTGGGGGGCCTACGAGCAGTACTTC.

This clonotype showed up just a few times. This chain uses TRBV20-1 with TRBJ2-7; TRBD2 matches at 7 bases. CDR1 and CDR2 (germline): DFQATT, SNEGSKA (reference sequence). The CDR3 loop spans 14 amino acids. The trim removed 7 bases at V and 4 bases at J, leaving 13 bases unmatched. CDR3: CSESRTPSGYEQYF. The CDR3 DNA reads TGCAGTGAGTCGAGGACACCTAGCGGATACGAGCAGTACTTC.

This chain connects TRBV28 to TRBJ2-5, with 10 nucleotides matching TRBD2. V dropped 4 bases and J dropped 4; count of bases not matched to a gene: 18. In germline, CDR1 is MDHEN, CDR2 SYDVKM. The CDR3 has 19 residues. The CDR3 DNA reads as TGTGCCAGCAGTTCGGATACAGCGGGAGGGCTTGCATTTCGAGAGACCCAGTACTTC. Its translation is CASSSDTAGGLAFRETQYF.

The table lists this clonotype with a few counts. The gene calls are TRBV7-9 and TRBJ1-1; D may be TRBD1 (6 bases). Germline loops: CDR1 SEHNR, CDR2 FQNEAQ (reference sequence). This CDR3 region has 16 residues. V gave up 1 base and J gave up 1 base, with 13 bases separating them. The CDR3 DNA reads as TGTGCCAGCAGCTTAGGTTTAGGCAGGGGGAACACTGAAGCTTTCTTT. Translation gives CASSLGLGRGNTEAFF.

V usage is TRBV5-1 and J usage is TRBJ2-5, with 8 positions matching TRBD2. Germline trimming cut 5 bases from V and 4 bases from J; bases unmatched to any gene: 19. CDR3 length: 18 residues. CDR1 SGHRS and CDR2 YFSETQ come from the germline V gene. The CDR3 is CASSHENSGGVGGETQYF. In DNA, the CDR3 is TGCGCCAGCAGTCACGAAAACAGCGGGGGTGTGGGAGGAGAGACCCAGTACTTC.